A single sample gave rise to the 11 T cell receptor beta chains below, sequenced in a study of blood T cell repertoires in COVID-19. Sequenced by immunoSEQ multiplex PCR; TCRdb stores in-frame clones only, minus some. The table shows roughly 250,000 clones, with approximately 86% occurring only once. The sample consisted of peripheral blood. These receptors came from a human donor with COVID-19, enrolled during active disease. The donor label of this sample is uncertain.

The rearrangement joins TRBV6-1 to TRBJ1-1; D is perhaps TRBD1 (6 bases). CDR3 length: 14 amino acids. Looked up from germline, CDR1 is MNHNS and CDR2 is SASEGT. With 3 bases removed from V and 1 base from J, the gap between germline ends came to 9 bases. In DNA, the CDR3 is TGTGCCAGCAGTGAGGGACACCGGAACACTGAAGCTTTCTTT. Its protein is CASSEGHRNTEAFF.

The CDR3 region has the DNA TGTGCCAGCACCGACAGGGGGCTGAACACTGAAGCTTTCTTT. Translating gives CASTDRGLNTEAFF. This rearrangement joins TRBV6-1 to TRBJ1-1, with 10 bases that match TRBD1. The CDR3 runs to 14 residues. The V gene's germline CDR1 is MNHNS and CDR2 SASEGT. The J segment lost 0 bases and the V segment lost 7 bases, leaving 2 bases of the junction unmatched.

Only a few counts were recorded for this clone. J is TRBJ2-4 and V is TRBV3-1 (or the pseudogene TRBV3-2); D possibly corresponds to TRBD2 (5 bases). The germline V gene has CDR1 LGHDT and CDR2 YNNKEL (reference sequence). The CDR3 spans 16 residues. V lost 4 bases and J 0 bases, leaving 13 bases between the germline ends. The CDR3 bases are TGTGCCAGCAGCCCCGCAGTAGCGACAGCCAAAAACATTCAGTACTTC. Translating it yields CASSPAVATAKNIQYF.

This clone was recorded once. This sequence joins TRBV7-2 and TRBJ1-2, with 8 bases identical to TRBD1. Germline CDR1 and CDR2: SGHTA and FQGNSA. The CDR3 contains 17 residues. V shed 2 bases, J shed 7 bases, and the junction held 15 bases outside the gene matches. CDR3 coding DNA: TGTGCCAGCAGCTTATCGGGCAGGGGGCGCGGGTCAGGTGGCTACACCTTC. Protein product: CASSLSGRGRGSGGYTF.

The chain joins TRBV28 to TRBJ2-7; tentatively, D is TRBD2 (7 bases). The germline V gene encodes CDR1 MDHEN and CDR2 SYDVKM. V was clipped by 8 bases and J by 3 bases, with 17 bases between them. The CDR3 totals 14 residues. The CDR3 loop is CASRPGGDFYEQYF. The CDR3 DNA is TGTGCCAGCCGCCCGGGGGGCGATTTCTACGAGCAGTACTTC. The full variable domain, its missing parts supplied by reference TRBV28 and TRBJ2-7, is DVKVTQSSRYLVKRTGEKVFLECVQDMDHENMFWYRQDPGLGLRLIYFSYDVKMKEKGDIPEGYSVSREKKERFSLILESASTNQTSMYLCASRPGGDFYEQYFGPGTRLTVT.

The rearrangement links TRBV5-4 to TRBJ2-5; 11 bases fit TRBD2. CDR3 length: 15 residues. After removal of 4 bases from V and 5 bases from J, the junction contained 7 bases not matched to a gene. Germline assignment: CDR1 SGHNT and CDR2 YYREEE (reference sequence). The DNA for the CDR3 is TGTGCCAGCAGCCTTATAGCGGGAGGGCCGGAGACCCAGTACTTC. Translation gives CASSLIAGGPETQYF. Full variable domain (remainder filled in from reference TRBV5-4 and TRBJ2-5): ETGVTQSPTHLIKTRGQQVTLRCSSQSGHNTVSWYQQALGQGPQFIFQYYREEENGRGNFPPRFSGLQFPNYSSELNVNALELDDSALYLCASSLIAGGPETQYFGPGTRLLVL.

V usage is TRBV6-4 and J usage is TRBJ2-1; D uncertain. The germline V gene encodes CDR1 MRHNA and CDR2 SNTAGT. The CDR3 is 14 amino acids. V lost 4 bases to trimming and J lost 4 bases, with 11 bases between them. The CDR3 region is CASSVEDGYNEQFF. CDR3 nucleotide sequence: TGTGCCAGCAGTGTCGAAGACGGGTACAATGAGCAGTTCTTC.

This clone was seen only once. CDR3 DNA sequence: TGTGCCAGCAGCCTGGGGGACAGGGCCAAGCCCTCGGGAACTGAAGCTTTCTTT. Its translation: CASSLGDRAKPSGTEAFF. This sequence joins TRBV11-2 and TRBJ1-1; 9 bases map to TRBD1. The trim removed 5 bases at V and 5 bases at J, leaving 18 bases unmatched. Germline CDR1 SGHAT, CDR2 FQNNGV. This CDR3 is built from 18 residues.

The table lists this clone with a count of one. This chain uses TRBV11-3 with TRBJ2-3; TRBD1 is a possible D gene (6 bases). The CDR3 runs to 17 residues. V lost 1 base to trimming and J lost 2 bases, with 16 bases between them. From germline, CDR1 is SGHNT and CDR2 YENEEA. CDR3 in DNA: TGTGCCAGCAGCTTAGTTCGGCAGGGGTTCGACACAGATACGCAGTATTTT. Protein: CASSLVRQGFDTDTQYF. Using reference TRBV11-3 and TRBJ2-3 for the parts outside the CDR3, the full variable domain is EAGVVQSPRYKIIEKKQPVAFWCNPISGHNTLYWYLQNLGQGPELLIRYENEEAVDDSQLPKDRFSAERLKGVDSTLKIQPAELGDSAVYLCASSLVRQGFDTDTQYFGPGTRLTVL.

This chain uses TRBV5-4 with TRBJ1-2, with D possibly matching TRBD1 (6 bases). V dropped 3 bases and J dropped 8 bases, with 14 bases sitting between them. This CDR3 is built from 13 residues. The germline V gene has CDR1 SGHNT and CDR2 YYREEE (reference sequence). The CDR3 bases are TGTGCCAGCAGCTATCTCAGGGGTATCGGCTACACCTTC. It codes for CASSYLRGIGYTF.

V and J are TRBV3-1 (or the pseudogene TRBV3-2) and TRBJ1-5; 9 bases line up with TRBD1. This CDR3 is 14 amino acids long. Per germline, CDR1 LGHDT and CDR2 YNNKEL (reference sequence). V dropped 1 base and J dropped 9; count of bases not matched to a gene: 4. The CDR3 sequence is CASSQGQGGRPQHF. CDR3 bases: TGTGCCAGCAGCCAAGGACAGGGGGGAAGGCCCCAGCATTTT.